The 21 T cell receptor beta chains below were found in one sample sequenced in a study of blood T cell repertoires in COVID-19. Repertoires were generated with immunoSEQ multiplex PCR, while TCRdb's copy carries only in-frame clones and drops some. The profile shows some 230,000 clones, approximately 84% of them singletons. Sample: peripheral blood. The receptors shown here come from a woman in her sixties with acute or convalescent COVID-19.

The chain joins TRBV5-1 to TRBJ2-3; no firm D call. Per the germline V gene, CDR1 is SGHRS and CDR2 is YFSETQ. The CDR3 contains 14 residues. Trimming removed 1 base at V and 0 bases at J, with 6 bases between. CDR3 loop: CASSLIQSTDTQYF. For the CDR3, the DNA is TGCGCCAGCAGCTTGATTCAAAGCACAGATACGCAGTATTTT.

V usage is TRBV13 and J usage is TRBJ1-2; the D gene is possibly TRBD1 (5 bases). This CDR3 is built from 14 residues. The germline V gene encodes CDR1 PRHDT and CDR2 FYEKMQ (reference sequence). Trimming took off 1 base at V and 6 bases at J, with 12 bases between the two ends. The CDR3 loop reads CASSLAWGHDGYTF. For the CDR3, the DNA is TGTGCCAGCAGCTTAGCGTGGGGCCATGATGGCTACACCTTC. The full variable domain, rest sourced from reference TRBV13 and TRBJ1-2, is AAGVIQSPRHLIKEKRETATLKCYPIPRHDTVYWYQQGPGQDPQFLISFYEKMQSDKGSIPDRFSAQQFSDYHSELNMSSLELGDSALYFCASSLAWGHDGYTFGSGTRLTVV.

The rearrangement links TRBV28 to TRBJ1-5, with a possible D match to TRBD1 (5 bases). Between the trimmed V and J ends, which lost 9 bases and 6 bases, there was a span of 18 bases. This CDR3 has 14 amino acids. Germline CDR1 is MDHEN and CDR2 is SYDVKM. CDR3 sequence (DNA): TGTGCCAGTATCTCGGGCCAGGGAACTCAGCCCCAGCATTTT. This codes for CASISGQGTQPQHF.

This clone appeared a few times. Here the CDR3 DNA reads TGTGCCAGCAGACCCGGGACAGGAGCTAACTATGGCTACACCTTC. Its protein is CASRPGTGANYGYTF. The chain carries TRBV6-4 and TRBJ1-2; the match to TRBD1 covers 8 bases. V shed 6 bases and J 0 bases; nucleotides not matched to a gene: 6. Germline CDR1 and CDR2: MRHNA and SNTAGT. This CDR3 is 15 amino acids long.

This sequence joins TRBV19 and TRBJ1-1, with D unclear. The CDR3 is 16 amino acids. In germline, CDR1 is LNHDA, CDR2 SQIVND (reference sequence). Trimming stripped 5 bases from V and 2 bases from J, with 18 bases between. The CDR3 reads CASSALAGRFNTEAFF. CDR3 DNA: TGTGCCAGTAGTGCCCTTGCCGGGAGATTTAACACTGAAGCTTTCTTT.

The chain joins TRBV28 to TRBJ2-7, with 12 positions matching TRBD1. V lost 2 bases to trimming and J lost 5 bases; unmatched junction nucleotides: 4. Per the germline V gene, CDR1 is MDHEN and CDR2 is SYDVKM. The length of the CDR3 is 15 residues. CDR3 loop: CASSLGGQGANEQYF. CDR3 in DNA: TGTGCCAGCAGTTTAGGGGGACAGGGGGCCAACGAGCAGTACTTC.

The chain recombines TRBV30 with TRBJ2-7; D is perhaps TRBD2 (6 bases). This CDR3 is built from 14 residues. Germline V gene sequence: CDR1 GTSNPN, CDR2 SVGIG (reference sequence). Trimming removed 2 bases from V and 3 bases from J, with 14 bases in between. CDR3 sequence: CAWSPPPGVYEQYF. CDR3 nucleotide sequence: TGTGCCTGGAGTCCCCCTCCGGGGGTCTACGAGCAGTACTTC.

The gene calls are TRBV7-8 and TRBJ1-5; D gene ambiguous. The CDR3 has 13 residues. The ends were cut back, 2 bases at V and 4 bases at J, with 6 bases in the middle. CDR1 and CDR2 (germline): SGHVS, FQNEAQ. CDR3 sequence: CASSLSRNQPQHF. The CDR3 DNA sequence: TGTGCCAGCAGCTTATCCAGAAATCAGCCCCAGCATTTT.

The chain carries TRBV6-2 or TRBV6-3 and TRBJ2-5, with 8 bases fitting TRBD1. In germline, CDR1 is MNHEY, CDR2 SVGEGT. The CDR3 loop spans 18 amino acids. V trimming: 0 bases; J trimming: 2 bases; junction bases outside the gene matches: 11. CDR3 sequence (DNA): TGTGCCAGCAGTTACTCGAGGTCTCGACAGGGGCAACAAGAGACCCAGTACTTC. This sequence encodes CASSYSRSRQGQQETQYF.

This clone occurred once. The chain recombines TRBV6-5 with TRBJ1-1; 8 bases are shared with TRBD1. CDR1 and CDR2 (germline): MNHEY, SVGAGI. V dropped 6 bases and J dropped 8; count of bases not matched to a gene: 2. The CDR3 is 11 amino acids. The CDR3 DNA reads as TGTGCCAGCAGGCGGGACAGGGAAGCTTTCTTT. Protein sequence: CASRRDREAFF.

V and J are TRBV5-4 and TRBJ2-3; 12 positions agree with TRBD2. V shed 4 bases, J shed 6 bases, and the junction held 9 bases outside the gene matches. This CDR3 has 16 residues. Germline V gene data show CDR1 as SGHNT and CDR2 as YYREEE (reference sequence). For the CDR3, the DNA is TGTGCCAGCAGCCCAACCACTAGCGGGGGGACGGATACGCAGTATTTT. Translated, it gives CASSPTTSGGTDTQYF.

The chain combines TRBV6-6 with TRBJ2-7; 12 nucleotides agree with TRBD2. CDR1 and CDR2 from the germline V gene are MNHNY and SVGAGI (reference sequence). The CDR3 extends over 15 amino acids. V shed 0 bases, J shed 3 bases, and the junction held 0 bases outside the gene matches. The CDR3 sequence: CASSYSTSGGYEQYF. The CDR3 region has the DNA TGTGCCAGCAGTTACTCGACTAGCGGGGGCTACGAGCAGTACTTC.

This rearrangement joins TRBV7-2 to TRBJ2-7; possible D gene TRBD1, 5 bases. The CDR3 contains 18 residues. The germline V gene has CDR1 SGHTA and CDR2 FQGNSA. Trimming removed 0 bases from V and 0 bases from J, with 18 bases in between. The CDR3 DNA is TGTGCCAGCAGCTTAGCGATAGGGGATCTAACCTTCTCCTACGAGCAGTACTTC. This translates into CASSLAIGDLTFSYEQYF.

CDR3 residues: CASSITGSAEAFF. For the CDR3, the DNA is TGTGCCAGTAGTATAACAGGGAGTGCTGAAGCTTTCTTT. This chain links TRBV19 with TRBJ1-1; TRBD1 is a possible D gene (6 bases). The CDR3 covers 13 residues. Germline V gene lookup returns CDR1 LNHDA and CDR2 SQIVND (reference sequence). The V and J ends lost 2 bases and 6 bases respectively, with 10 bases between them.

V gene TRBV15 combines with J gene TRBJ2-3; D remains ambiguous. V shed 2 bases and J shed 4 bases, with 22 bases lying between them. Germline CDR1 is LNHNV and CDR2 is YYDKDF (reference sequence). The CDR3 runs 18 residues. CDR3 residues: CATSRLGRLLEGADTQYF. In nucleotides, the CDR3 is TGTGCCACCAGCAGATTAGGCCGACTCCTGGAAGGTGCAGATACGCAGTATTTT.

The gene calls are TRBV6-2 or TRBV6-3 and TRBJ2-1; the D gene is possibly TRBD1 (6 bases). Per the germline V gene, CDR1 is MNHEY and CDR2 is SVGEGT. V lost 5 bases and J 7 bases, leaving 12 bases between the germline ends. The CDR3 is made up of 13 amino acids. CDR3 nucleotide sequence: TGTGCCAGCAGTCTGATAAGGGGGAATGAGCAGTTCTTC. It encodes CASSLIRGNEQFF.

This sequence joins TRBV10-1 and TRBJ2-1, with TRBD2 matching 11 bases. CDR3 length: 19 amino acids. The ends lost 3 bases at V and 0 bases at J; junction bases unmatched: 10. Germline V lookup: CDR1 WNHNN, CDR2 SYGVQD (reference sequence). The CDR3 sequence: CASSDGLAGGRFSYNEQFF. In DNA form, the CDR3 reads TGCGCCAGCAGTGATGGCCTAGCGGGGGGCCGTTTCTCCTACAATGAGCAGTTCTTC.

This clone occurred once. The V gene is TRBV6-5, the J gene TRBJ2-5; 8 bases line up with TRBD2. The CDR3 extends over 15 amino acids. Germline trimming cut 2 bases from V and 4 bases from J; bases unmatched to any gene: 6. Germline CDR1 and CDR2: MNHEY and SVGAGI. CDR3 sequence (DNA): TGTGCCAGCAGTTACCGGCGGGGGGCAGGAGAGACCCAGTACTTC. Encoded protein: CASSYRRGAGETQYF.

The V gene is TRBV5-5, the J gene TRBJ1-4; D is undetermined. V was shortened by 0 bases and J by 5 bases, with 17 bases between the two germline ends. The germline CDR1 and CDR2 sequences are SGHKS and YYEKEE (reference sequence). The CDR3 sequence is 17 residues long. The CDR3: CASSLGSYTAPNEKLFF. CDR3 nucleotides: TGTGCCAGCAGCTTGGGATCATATACAGCACCGAATGAAAAACTGTTTTTT.

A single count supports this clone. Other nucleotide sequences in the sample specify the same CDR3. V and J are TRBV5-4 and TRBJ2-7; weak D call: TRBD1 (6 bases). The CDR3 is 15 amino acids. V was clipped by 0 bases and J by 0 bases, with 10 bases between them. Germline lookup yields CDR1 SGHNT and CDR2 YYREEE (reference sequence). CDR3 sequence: CASSLAGQSSYEQYF. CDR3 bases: TGTGCCAGCAGCTTGGCAGGACAGAGCTCCTACGAGCAGTACTTC.

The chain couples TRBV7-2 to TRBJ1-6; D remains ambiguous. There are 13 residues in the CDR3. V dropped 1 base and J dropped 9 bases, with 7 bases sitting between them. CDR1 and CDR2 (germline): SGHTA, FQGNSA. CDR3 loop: CASSLDSVSPLHF. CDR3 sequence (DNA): TGTGCCAGCAGCTTAGACAGTGTTTCACCCCTCCACTTT.